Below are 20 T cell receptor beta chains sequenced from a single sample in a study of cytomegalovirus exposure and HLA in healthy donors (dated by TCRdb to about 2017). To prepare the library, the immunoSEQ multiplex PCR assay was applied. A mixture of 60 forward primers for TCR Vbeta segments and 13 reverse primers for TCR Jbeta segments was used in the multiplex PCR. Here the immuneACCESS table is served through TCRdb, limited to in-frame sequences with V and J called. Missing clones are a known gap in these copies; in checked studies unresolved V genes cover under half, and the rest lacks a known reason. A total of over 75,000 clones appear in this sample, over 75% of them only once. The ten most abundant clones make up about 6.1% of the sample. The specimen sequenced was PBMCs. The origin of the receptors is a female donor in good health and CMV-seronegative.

Here the CDR3 DNA reads TGTGCCAGCAGACGTCCGGGACAGGGCTATGGCTACACCTTC. It specifies CASRRPGQGYGYTF. The rearrangement joins TRBV6-5 to TRBJ1-2; TRBD1 aligns across 9 bases. Looked up from germline, CDR1 is MNHEY and CDR2 is SVGAGI. The junction had 6 bases not matched to a gene; V was cut back by 6 bases and J by 4 bases. This CDR3 is built from 14 residues.

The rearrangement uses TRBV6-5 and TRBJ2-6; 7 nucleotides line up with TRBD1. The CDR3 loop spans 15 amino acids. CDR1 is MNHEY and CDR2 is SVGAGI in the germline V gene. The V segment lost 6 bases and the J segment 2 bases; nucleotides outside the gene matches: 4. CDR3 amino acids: CASRTGTAGANVLTF. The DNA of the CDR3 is TGTGCCAGCAGGACCGGGACAGCTGGGGCCAACGTCCTGACTTTC.

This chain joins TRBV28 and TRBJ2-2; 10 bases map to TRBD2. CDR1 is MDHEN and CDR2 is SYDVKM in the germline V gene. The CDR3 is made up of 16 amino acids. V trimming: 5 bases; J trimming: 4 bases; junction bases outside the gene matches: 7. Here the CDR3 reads CASSTSGRAFTGELFF. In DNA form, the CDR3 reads TGTGCCAGCAGTACAAGCGGGAGGGCCTTCACCGGGGAGCTGTTTTTT.

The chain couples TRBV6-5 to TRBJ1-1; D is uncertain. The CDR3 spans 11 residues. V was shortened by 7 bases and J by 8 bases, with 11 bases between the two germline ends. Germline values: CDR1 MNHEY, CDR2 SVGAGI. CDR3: CASNERGEAFF. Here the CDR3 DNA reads TGTGCCAGCAACGAAAGAGGGGAAGCTTTCTTT.

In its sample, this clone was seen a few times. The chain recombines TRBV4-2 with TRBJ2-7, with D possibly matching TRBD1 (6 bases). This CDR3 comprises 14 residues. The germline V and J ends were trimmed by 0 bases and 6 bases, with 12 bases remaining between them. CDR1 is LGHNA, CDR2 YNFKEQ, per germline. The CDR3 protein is CASSQDPQGSEQYF. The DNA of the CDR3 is TGTGCCAGCAGCCAAGATCCGCAGGGGAGCGAGCAGTACTTC.

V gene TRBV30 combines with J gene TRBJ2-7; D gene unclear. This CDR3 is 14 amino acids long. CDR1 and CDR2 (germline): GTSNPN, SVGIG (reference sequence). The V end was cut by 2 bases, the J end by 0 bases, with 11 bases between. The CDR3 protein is CAWSPNTFSYEQYF. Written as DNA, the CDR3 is TGTGCCTGGAGTCCTAATACTTTCTCCTACGAGCAGTACTTC.

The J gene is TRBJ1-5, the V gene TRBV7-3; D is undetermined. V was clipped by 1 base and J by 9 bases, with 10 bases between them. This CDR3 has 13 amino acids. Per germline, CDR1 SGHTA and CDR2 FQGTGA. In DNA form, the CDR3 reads TGTGCCAGCAGCTTAATTGGAGGTGGGCCCCAGCATTTT. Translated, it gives CASSLIGGGPQHF.

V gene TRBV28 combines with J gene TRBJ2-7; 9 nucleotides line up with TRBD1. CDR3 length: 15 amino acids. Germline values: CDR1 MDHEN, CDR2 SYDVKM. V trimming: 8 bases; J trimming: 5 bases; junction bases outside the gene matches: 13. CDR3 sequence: CASSAPGTGPHEQYF. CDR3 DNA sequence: TGTGCCAGCTCCGCCCCCGGGACAGGGCCCCACGAGCAGTACTTC.

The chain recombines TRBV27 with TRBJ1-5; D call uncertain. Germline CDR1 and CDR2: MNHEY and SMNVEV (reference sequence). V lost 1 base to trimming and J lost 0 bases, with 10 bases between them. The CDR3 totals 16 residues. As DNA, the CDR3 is TGTGCCAGCAGTTTATTGGGCCGTTCTAGCAATCAGCCCCAGCATTTT. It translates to CASSLLGRSSNQPQHF.

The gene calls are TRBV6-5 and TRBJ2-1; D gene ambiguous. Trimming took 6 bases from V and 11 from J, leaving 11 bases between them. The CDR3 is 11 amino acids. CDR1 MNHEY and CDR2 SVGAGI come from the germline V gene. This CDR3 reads CASSSNNKQFF. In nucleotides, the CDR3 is TGTGCCAGCAGCTCCAATAACAAGCAGTTCTTC.

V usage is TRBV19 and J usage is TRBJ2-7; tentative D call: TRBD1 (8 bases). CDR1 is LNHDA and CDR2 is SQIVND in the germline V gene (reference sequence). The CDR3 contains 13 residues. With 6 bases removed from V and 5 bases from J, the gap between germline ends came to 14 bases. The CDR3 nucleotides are TGTGCCAGTAGGAACAGGGGGGGGAACGAGCAGTACTTC. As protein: CASRNRGGNEQYF.

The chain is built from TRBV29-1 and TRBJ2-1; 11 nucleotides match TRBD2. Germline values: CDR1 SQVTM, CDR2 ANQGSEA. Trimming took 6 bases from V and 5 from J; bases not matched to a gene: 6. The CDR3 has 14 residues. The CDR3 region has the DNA TGCAGCGTCTTGGGACTAGCGGAAAACAATGAGCAGTTCTTC. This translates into CSVLGLAENNEQFF.

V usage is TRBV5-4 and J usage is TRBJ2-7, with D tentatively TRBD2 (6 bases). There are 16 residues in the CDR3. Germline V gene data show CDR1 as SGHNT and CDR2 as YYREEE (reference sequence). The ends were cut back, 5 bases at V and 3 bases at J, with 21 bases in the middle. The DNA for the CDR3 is TGTGCCAGCAGTCCTAGGTTGAGCGGGTTGAACTACGAGCAGTACTTC. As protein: CASSPRLSGLNYEQYF.

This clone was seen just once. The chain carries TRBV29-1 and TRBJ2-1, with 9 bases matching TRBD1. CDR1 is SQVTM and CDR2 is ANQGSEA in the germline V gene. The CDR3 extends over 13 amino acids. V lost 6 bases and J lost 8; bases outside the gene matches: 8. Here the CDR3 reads CSVQPGQGYEQFF. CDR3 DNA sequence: TGCAGCGTCCAACCGGGACAGGGCTATGAGCAGTTCTTC.

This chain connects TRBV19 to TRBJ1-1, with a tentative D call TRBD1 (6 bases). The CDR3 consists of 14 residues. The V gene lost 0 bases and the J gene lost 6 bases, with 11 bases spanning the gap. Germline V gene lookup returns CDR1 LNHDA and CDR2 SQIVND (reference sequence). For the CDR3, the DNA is TGTGCCAGTAGTATAGAGTTCAGGGGCTCTGAAGCTTTCTTT. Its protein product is CASSIEFRGSEAFF.

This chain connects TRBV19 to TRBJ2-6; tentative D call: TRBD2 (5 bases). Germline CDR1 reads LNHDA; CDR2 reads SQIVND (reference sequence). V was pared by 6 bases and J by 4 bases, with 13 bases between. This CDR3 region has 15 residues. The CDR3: CASRTERAGANVLTF. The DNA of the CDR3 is TGTGCCAGTAGAACCGAGAGGGCCGGGGCCAACGTCCTGACTTTC.

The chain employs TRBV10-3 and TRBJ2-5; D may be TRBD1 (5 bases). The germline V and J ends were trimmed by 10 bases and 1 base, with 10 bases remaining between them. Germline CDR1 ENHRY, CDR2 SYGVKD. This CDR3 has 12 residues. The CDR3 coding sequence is TGTGCCAGCTCAGGGCCCCAAGAGACCCAGTACTTC. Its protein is CASSGPQETQYF.

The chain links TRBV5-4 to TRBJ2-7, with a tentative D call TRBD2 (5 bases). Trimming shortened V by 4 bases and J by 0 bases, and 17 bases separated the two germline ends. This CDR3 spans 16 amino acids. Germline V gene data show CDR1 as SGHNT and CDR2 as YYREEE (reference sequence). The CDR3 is CASSTQGLGPSYEQYF. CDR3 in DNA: TGTGCCAGCAGCACGCAAGGACTCGGGCCCTCCTACGAGCAGTACTTC. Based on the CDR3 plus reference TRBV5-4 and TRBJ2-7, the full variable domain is ETGVTQSPTHLIKTRGQQVTLRCSSQSGHNTVSWYQQALGQGPQFIFQYYREEENGRGNFPPRFSGLQFPNYSSELNVNALELDDSALYLCASSTQGLGPSYEQYFGPGTRLTVT.

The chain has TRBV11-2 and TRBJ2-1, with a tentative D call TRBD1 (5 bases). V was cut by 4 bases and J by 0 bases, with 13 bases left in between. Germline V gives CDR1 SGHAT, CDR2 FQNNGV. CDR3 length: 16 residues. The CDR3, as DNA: TGTGCCAGCAGCTCCAGGGTTTCCAGCTCCTACAATGAGCAGTTCTTC. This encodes CASSSRVSSSYNEQFF.

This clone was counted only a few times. This CDR3 is CASSLPGVTEKLFF. CDR3 nucleotide sequence: TGTGCCAGCAGCCTCCCGGGGGTGACTGAAAAACTGTTTTTT. This chain connects TRBV28 to TRBJ1-4; a weak D match, TRBD1 (5 bases). V lost 6 bases, J lost 7 bases, and 15 bases lay in between. The CDR3 runs to 14 residues. CDR1 and CDR2 from the germline V gene are MDHEN and SYDVKM.